This T cell receptor (beta chain) was sequenced in a study of T cells in Graves' hyperthyroidism and ophthalmopathy. Template material for amplifying TCR beta CDR3 regions consisted of RNA transcripts. HTBI primers were the set used in a first-round RT-PCR of the TCR CDR3. TCRdb re-called the multiplex PCR reads through MiXCR, storing one row per CDR3 protein. The sample holds about 770,000 distinct CDR3 sequences, around a sixth seen once. Exclusion followed for patients with uncontrolled infection, other autoimmune disease, pregnancy or lactation. Sequencing was performed on blood. This receptor was identified in a woman between 50 and 59 years old with Graves' hyperthyroidism that later progressed to Graves' ophthalmopathy.

CDR3 sequence (DNA): TGTGCCAGCGGTACGGGGACACCCTCCTACGAGCAGTACTTC. Encoded protein: CASGTGTPSYEQYF. The chain carries TRBV25-1 and TRBJ2-7, with D maybe TRBD1 (6 bases). V was clipped by 8 bases and J by 0 bases, with 14 bases between them. Germline assignment: CDR1 MGHDK and CDR2 SYGVNS. The CDR3 length is 14 residues.